This TCR beta chain was captured by sequencing in a study of blood T cells in healthy people across ages (dated by TCRdb to 2015 to 2017). Background on the whole study: In model experiments, template switching captured roughly one uniquely barcoded TCR beta cDNA molecule for every two T cells. To track age-related changes in TCR beta repertoire diversity, the study relied on deep sequencing normalized with unique cDNA molecular identifiers. Four age groups were formed from the donors: young (average about 16 years), middle-aged (approximately 41), aged (under 70) and long-lived (less than 85). The study analyzed two additional independent replicas of 1 million unique cDNA reads from the same blood draw for two donors, one aged 18 to 30 and one aged 80 or older. The paper as a whole reports these results and caveats: The CMV infection status of donors was not known, potentially confounding age-related changes in expanded clonotypes. Conclusive comparison of naive and antigen-experienced compartments was prevented by the profiling of bulk unsorted PBMCs. Estimates of total diversity based on one million sequenced T cells were considered lower bounds and underestimates. Observed TCR beta diversity correlated strongly with the percentage of naive T cells measured by flow cytometry. As age increased, observed TCR beta diversity per million T cells dropped in a roughly linear way, and a significant reduction was already evident by age 40. Compared with the aged group, more naive CD4+ T cells, fewer expanded clones and increased TCR diversity were shown by the long-lived group, suggesting age selection.

This clonotype appeared many times. It has no known antigen specificity. No base quality values were provided; no much bigger clone lies one nucleotide off. The library was made by 5' RACE. Sequencing was performed on an Illumina HiSeq 2500. A second PCR of roughly 7 to 12 cycles was run with a J-beta primer mix and a sample-barcoded 5' primer. Each TCR beta cDNA molecule received a unique molecular identifier from a template-switch 5' adaptor carrying 12 random nucleotides. Each sample yielded at least 2.5 million CDR3-containing paired-end reads. First-strand cDNA synthesis was performed from all RNA using the Mint cDNA synthesis kit, with priming by a TRBC-specific oligonucleotide. Following uracil-DNA glycosylase treatment, a first 18-cycle PCR with universal primers M1SS and BC2_uni_R was performed on all cDNA. The authors' pipeline ran thus. Normalization of each sample was performed by random selection of 1 million high-quality reads, each carrying a distinct molecular identifier. Instead of being binned into consensus sequences, reads with shared molecular identifiers were discarded. MiTCR, set to a Q25 quality threshold and the strictest error-elimination algorithm, was used for CDR3 identification, clonotype clustering and error correction. Lower-bound total TCR beta diversity was estimated with a nonparametric unseen species model using Euler transformation. TCRdb passed the public sequencing reads through fastp at Q25 and MiXCR, retaining productive beta sequences. For every CDR3 protein sequence, its rows merge into one entry that carries the most common genes and DNA. The V and J calls and clone size are TCRdb's, not the authors'. The sample profile shows around 1,000,000 distinct CDR3 sequences; approximately 25% of them were found once. About 0.8% of the sample belongs to the ten largest clones.

The CDR3 spans 12 residues, from the cysteine through the phenylalanine. Just CDR3 DNA is preserved here, 36 bases in frame from base 1. In the germline V gene (reference sequence), CDR1 corresponds to DFQATT and CDR2 to SNEGSKA. Donors were 39 systemically healthy Caucasian individuals from Russia aged 6 to 90 years. Each donor gave about 10 milliliters of peripheral blood, drawn into EDTA-treated Vacutainer tubes. Ficoll-Paque density-gradient centrifugation was used to isolate PBMCs, with at least 6.5 million per sample. Trizol reagent was used to extract total RNA from the PBMCs, yielding at least 5 micrograms per sample. The percentages of naive CD45RAhigh/CD27high T cells were determined by flow cytometry on a PBMC aliquot from every donor. The same sample was also used in a study of T cells of mothers and their children. In that second paper, the authors write: Nine systemically healthy Caucasian individuals served as donors, namely three mothers together with their six children. cDNA synthesis consumed the entire amount of extracted RNA, loaded at around 1.5 ug RNA in each 15 ul reaction. In the second PCR, sample barcodes and 2-4 random nucleotides were introduced via the M1S primer. More than 8 million TCR beta CDR3 reads were obtained from each mother, and millions of reads were obtained from each child. TCR recombination output is similarly shaped by thymic selection in related and unrelated pairs, with a minor effect exerted by inherited differences. Normalized repertoire overlap in related mother-child pairs was always slightly higher than in unrelated mother-child pairs, but the difference was never significant. Persistent microchimeric T cell clones were not detected, at a sensitivity of about 90 clones per million clonotypes. In the study, deep NGS was used to compare the TCR beta repertoires of mothers and children, and features distinguishing related mother-child pairs from unrelated individuals were sought. On average, the children were around 11 +/- 4 years old, while the mothers were 40 +/- 4 years old. After adapter ligation with NEBNext reagents, the libraries were sequenced on Illumina HiSeq 2000 with 100+100 nt paired-end reads. To prevent cross-contamination, the mother and child libraries were prepared a month apart and were sequenced in separate runs. For each donor, between roughly 450,000 and 2,100,000 distinct TCR beta clonotypes were identified. Naive TCR beta clonotypes were estimated from low-frequency clonotypes matched to each donor's FACS-determined naive share, without sorting.

The chain couples TRBV20-1 to TRBJ2-5; the D element might be TRBD1 or TRBD2, as each aligns at 6 bases. This clonotype was sampled from a girl aged 2 to 9 in good health. The material sequenced was blood. The DNA is as follows: TGCAGCGGGGGCCCCAACCAAGAGACCCAGTACTTC. Translated, this gives CSGGPNQETQYF.